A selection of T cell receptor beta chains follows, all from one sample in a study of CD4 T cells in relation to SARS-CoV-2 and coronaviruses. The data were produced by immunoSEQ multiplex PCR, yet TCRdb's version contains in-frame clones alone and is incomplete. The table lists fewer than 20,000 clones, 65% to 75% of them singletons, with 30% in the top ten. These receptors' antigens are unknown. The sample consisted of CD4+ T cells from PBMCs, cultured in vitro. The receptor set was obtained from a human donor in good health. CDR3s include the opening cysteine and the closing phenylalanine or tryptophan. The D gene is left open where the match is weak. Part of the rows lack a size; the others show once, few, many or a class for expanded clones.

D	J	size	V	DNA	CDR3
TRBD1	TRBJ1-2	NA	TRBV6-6	TGTGCCAGCAGTCGGGACAGGTTTCGGTGGGGCTACACCTTC	CASSRDRFRWGYTF
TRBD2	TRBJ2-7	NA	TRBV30	TGTGCCTCGGGAGGGGGGTTACGCGAGCAGTACTTC	CASGGGLREQYF
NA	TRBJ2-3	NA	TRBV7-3	TGTGCCAGCAGCCCCCCGGCCGGACAGTCGACAGATACGCAGTATTTT	CASSPPAGQSTDTQYF
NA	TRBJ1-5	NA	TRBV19	TGTGCCAGTAAGGACTCCAGGGGCAACAATCAGCCCCAGCATTTT	CASKDSRGNNQPQHF
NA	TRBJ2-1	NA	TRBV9	TGTGCCAGCAGTCGAGGAGATCCCTCCTACAATGAGCAGTTCTTC	CASSRGDPSYNEQFF
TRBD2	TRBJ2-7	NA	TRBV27	TGTGCCAGCCTTCTCTCCAGGCGGGAGGTTTGCTACGAGCAGTACTTC	CASLLSRREVCYEQYF
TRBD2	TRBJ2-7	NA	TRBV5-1	TGCGCCAGCAGCTTGGATCCTAGCGGGATCTCCTACGAGCAGTACTTC	CASSLDPSGISYEQYF
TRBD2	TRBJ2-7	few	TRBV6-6	TGTGCCAGCAGTACCGCCGGGACTAGCGGCGAGCAGTACTTC	CASSTAGTSGEQYF
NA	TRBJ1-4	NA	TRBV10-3	TGTGCCATCAGTGACTTAGACAGGAATGAAAAACTGTTTTTT	CAISDLDRNEKLFF
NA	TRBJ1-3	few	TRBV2	TGTGCCAGCAGGTCCGATACAGGTCGCGGAAACACCATATATTTT	CASRSDTGRGNTIYF
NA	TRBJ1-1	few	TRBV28	TGTGCCAGCAGTTCTGGGGCCGGGACTGAAGCTTTCTTT	CASSSGAGTEAFF
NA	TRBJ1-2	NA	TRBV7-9	TGTGCCAGCAGCACTGGGACGGATGGCTACACCTTC	CASSTGTDGYTF
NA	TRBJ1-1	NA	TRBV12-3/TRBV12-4	TGTGCCAGCAGTCGGCAGTCGAACACTGAAGCTTTCTTT	CASSRQSNTEAFF
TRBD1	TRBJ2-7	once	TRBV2	TGTGCCAGCAGGACACAGGGGGCCAGTACCTACGAGCAGTACTTC	CASRTQGASTYEQYF
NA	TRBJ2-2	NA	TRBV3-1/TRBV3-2	TGTGCCAGCAGCCCGGTGAGAGGGGGCACCGGGGAGCTGTTTTTT	CASSPVRGGTGELFF
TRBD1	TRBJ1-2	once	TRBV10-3	TGTGCCATCAGTCCCGGGACAGATGGCTACACCTTC	CAISPGTDGYTF
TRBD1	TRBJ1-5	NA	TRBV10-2	TGCGCCAGCAGTGAGGGGACAGGGGGTCTCAATCAGCCCCAGCATTTT	CASSEGTGGLNQPQHF
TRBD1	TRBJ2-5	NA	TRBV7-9	TGTGCCAGCAGCAAGACAGGGGATAAGACCCAGTACTTC	CASSKTGDKTQYF
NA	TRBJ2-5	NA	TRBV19	TGTGCCAGTAGTATTAATTCGGAGCTCGAGACCCAGTACTTC	CASSINSELETQYF
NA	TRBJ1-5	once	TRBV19	TGTGCCAGTAGTCCGCGGATAGCCGCGGAGGGTAGCAATCAGCCCCAGCATTTT	CASSPRIAAEGSNQPQHF
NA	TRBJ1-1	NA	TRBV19	TGTGCCAGTAGTAGATTGAACACTGAAGCTTTCTTT	CASSRLNTEAFF
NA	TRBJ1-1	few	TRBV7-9	TGTGCCAGCAGCCACTCGGGAGGGGGAGACACTGAAGCTTTCTTT	CASSHSGGGDTEAFF
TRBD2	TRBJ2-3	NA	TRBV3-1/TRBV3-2	TGTGCCAGCAGCCTTCCCCTTTCGGGAGGGTTGGCAGATACGCAGTATTTT	CASSLPLSGGLADTQYF
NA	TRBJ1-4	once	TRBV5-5	TGTGCCAGCAGCTTGAGCCCGAACCTAGAGGGCGAAAAACTGTTTTTT	CASSLSPNLEGEKLFF
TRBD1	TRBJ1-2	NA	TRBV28	TGTGCCAGCAGTGCGCCGGGACAGTTCTTATATGGCTACACCTTC	CASSAPGQFLYGYTF
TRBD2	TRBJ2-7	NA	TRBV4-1	TGCGCCAGCAGCCACTCTGTTGTCGGGGGGGCGTCCTACGAGCAGTACTTC	CASSHSVVGGASYEQYF
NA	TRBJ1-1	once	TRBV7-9	TGTGCCAGCAGCTCTTTGGTGGGTACTGAAGCTTTCTTT	CASSSLVGTEAFF
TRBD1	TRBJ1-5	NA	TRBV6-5	TGTGCCAGCAGTCAGGGGGGCTCCAATCAGCCCCAGCATTTT	CASSQGGSNQPQHF
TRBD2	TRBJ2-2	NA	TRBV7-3	TGTGCCAGCAGCCCCTTAGCGGGAATCGGGGAGCTGTTTTTT	CASSPLAGIGELFF
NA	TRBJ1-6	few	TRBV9	TGTGCCAGCAGCGTGGAAGGGTATAATTCACCCCTCCACTTT	CASSVEGYNSPLHF
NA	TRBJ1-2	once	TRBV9	TGTGCCAGCAGCGCTGAAATAGGGAATGGCTACACCTTC	CASSAEIGNGYTF